This TCR beta chain is from a study of T-cell memory formation after mild COVID-19. General observations from the study: Contracting CD4+ clones sat mainly in CM and EM; CD8+ in EMRA.

CDR3 length: 13 residues. V was clipped by 1 base and J by 7 bases, with 10 bases between them. Germline loops: CDR1 MNHEY, CDR2 SVGAGI. This clonotype was recorded a few times. No antigen is known for it. From 5'RACE with constant-segment primers came TCR alpha and TCR beta cDNA libraries that carried sample barcodes and UMIs. TCRdb reprocessed the 5' RACE reads with MiXCR, giving one entry per CDR3 protein. Of roughly 500,000 distinct CDR3 sequences in the sample, roughly 22% were seen once. Material: PBMCs or a T cell subset sorted from them (not recorded which). The receptor comes from an adult woman who had mild COVID-19 (a few samples of this study predate the infection). Cell type and time point are not known. This sequence joins TRBV6-5 and TRBJ1-2; possible D gene TRBD1, 6 bases. CDR3 DNA: TGTGCCAGCAGTTACTACAGGGCTGGTGGCTACACCTTC. Translated: CASSYYRAGGYTF.